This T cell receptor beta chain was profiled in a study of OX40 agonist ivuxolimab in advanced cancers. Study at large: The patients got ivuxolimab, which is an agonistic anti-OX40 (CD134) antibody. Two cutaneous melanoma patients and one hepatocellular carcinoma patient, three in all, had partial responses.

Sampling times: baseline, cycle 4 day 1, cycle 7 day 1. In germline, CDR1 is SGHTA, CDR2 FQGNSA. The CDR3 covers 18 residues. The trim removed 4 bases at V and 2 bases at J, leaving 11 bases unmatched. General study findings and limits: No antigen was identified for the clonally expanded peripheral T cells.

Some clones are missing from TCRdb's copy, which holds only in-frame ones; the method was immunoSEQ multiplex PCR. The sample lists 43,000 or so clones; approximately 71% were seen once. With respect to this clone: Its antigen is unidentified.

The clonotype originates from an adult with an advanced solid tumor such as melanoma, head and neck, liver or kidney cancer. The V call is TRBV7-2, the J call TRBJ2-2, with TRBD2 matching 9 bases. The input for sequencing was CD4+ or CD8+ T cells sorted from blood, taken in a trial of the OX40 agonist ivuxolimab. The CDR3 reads CASSSRLPGLANTGELFF. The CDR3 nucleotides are TGTGCCAGCAGCTCACGACTACCGGGACTAGCTAACACCGGGGAGCTGTTTTTT.